This T cell receptor beta chain was sequenced in a study of blood T cell repertoires in COVID-19 (dated by TCRdb to between 2020 and 2021). For the study in its entirety: The collaborator samples originated in the United States, Italy and Spain and spanned the acute and convalescent phases of COVID-19. The samples were drawn from two sources: the first 160 participants of the ongoing ImmuneRACE study, and 1,254 subjects contributed by 6 global collaborators. Where available, HLA class I and class II types were obtained from metadata supplied by the sample provider rather than from assay-based typing. The material from the prospective study consisted of cDNA or gDNA derived from T cells, B-cell-depleted T cells, or PBMCs. Subjects who had been exposed to COVID-19, were actively infected with it, or had recovered from it provided the deeply sampled blood TCRbeta repertoires that made up the dataset. Sample metadata almost always included a de-identified subject ID, COVID-19 status, age in years and sex. The repertoires were made available in a free public database intended to serve as a resource for research on the immune response to SARS-CoV-2. General study outcomes and caveats: The amount of clinical and demographic metadata varied by source and participant and was provided uncurated.

Whole blood was collected in K2EDTA tubes by collaborating institutions according to the institutions' own protocols. Collaborator samples were shipped for TCRbeta analysis as frozen whole blood, isolated PBMCs, or DNA extracted from either sample type. TCRbeta CDR3 regions were amplified from genomic DNA by means of the immunoSEQ Assay, a bias-controlled multiplex PCR. The authors' analysis ran thus. The number of nucleated cells in each sample was estimated by amplification of reference gene primers within the assay. To quantify the absolute abundance of each unique TCRbeta CDR3 rearrangement, sequence reads were collapsed and filtered. For each sample, productive Simpson clonality was calculated as the square root of Simpson's diversity index across productive rearrangements. TCRdb took this table from immuneACCESS and kept in-frame rearrangements with V and J called. Such tables lack part of the clones; where checked against another copy, unresolved V genes explain under half of the gap, and the rest is unexplained. V, J and clone size were drawn from that table, and D and trimming were deduced from the DNA. The sample contains tens of thousands of clones, 75% to 90% of them found a single time. The ten biggest clones cover roughly 15% of the sample.

Trimming at the junction amounts to 0 bases on V and 0 bases on J, and the germline ends lie 7 bases apart. The CDR3 contains 15 residues, cysteine and phenylalanine counted. Just the 45-base CDR3 DNA is kept, in frame starting at base 1. Looking up the germline V gene yields CDR1 SGDLS and CDR2 YYNGEE. Concerning this clone: The clone's antigen remains unknown. It has no much larger one-base neighbor in the sample; base qualities were not kept.

The sample comprised peripheral blood. In this chain, TRBV9 is recombined with TRBJ1-5, with the identity of the D gene unclear. This TCR derives from a woman older than 75 with active or convalescent COVID-19. The CDR3 sequence is CASSVGHGSNQPQHF. The bases are TGTGCCAGCAGCGTAGGTCACGGTAGCAATCAGCCCCAGCATTTT. The CDR3 plus the reference TRBV9 and TRBJ1-5 genes for the other parts give the full variable domain: DSGVTQTPKHLITATGQRVTLRCSPRSGDLSVYWYQQSLDQGLQFLIQYYNGEERAKGNILERFSAQQFPDLHSELNLSSLELGDSALYFCASSVGHGSNQPQHFGDGTRLSIL.